This T cell receptor beta chain was identified in a study of T cell clonality in common variable immunodeficiency. This clone was recorded many times. What it binds is not known. Read coverage stops 3 residues before the CDR3 terminus; the germline J gene supplies the remainder. Study-wide points: Compared with healthy controls, CVID subjects showed increased TCRbeta clonality, mostly in about a third. Shared TCRbeta clones were fewer between CVID subjects than controls.

The protocol was immunoSEQ multiplex PCR, while the TCRdb copy is restricted to in-frame clones and leaves out a portion. This table holds 50,000 to 60,000 clones with no singletons; the top ten claim 5.4%. This CDR3 has 16 amino acids. CDR1 is LNHDA and CDR2 is SQIVND in the germline V gene (reference sequence). V lost 5 bases and J lost 4; bases outside the gene matches: 5. The gene calls are TRBV19 and TRBJ2-2, with 12 bases that match TRBD2. Sample: peripheral blood mononuclear cells. The TCR originated in a person aged 18 to 75 in good health. The part of the CDR3 DNA that was read is TGTGCCAGTAGTGCACTAGCGGGAGGACTCACCGGGGAG. Amino acids: CASSALAGGLTGE. The whole CDR3 sequence is CASSALAGGLTGELFF. Full variable domain (outside the CDR3, taken from reference TRBV19 and TRBJ2-2): DGGITQSPKYLFRKEGQNVTLSCEQNLNHDAMYWYRQDPGQGLRLIYYSQIVNDFQKGDIAEGYSVSREKKESFPLTVTSAQKNPTAFYLCASSALAGGLTGELFFGEGSRLTVL.